This TCR beta chain was found in a study of blood T cell repertoires in COVID-19. Study summary: Researchers got acute and convalescent COVID-19 samples from the United States, Italy and Spain. The cDNA or gDNA used as material had been derived from T cells, B-cell-depleted T cells, or PBMCs.

As processed by the authors: Nucleated cell number was recorded as an estimate derived from reference gene primer amplification. Some clones are missing from TCRdb's copy, which holds only in-frame ones; the method was immunoSEQ multiplex PCR. For V, J and clone size, that table is used; D and trimming come from the DNA. Of about 250,000 clones in the sample, around four fifths were seen once. There are 14 residues in the CDR3. Germline V gives CDR1 SGHDT, CDR2 YYEEEE. J gave up 4 bases and V 0 bases, and 0 bases lay outside the gene matches. Sequenced input: peripheral blood. The receptor was derived from a man aged 80 or over with acute or convalescent COVID-19. V usage is TRBV5-6 and J usage is TRBJ1-5; TRBD1 agrees at 8 bases. Here the CDR3 reads CASSLGTGNQPQHF. The CDR3 DNA sequence: TGTGCCAGCAGCTTGGGGACAGGGAATCAGCCCCAGCATTTT.